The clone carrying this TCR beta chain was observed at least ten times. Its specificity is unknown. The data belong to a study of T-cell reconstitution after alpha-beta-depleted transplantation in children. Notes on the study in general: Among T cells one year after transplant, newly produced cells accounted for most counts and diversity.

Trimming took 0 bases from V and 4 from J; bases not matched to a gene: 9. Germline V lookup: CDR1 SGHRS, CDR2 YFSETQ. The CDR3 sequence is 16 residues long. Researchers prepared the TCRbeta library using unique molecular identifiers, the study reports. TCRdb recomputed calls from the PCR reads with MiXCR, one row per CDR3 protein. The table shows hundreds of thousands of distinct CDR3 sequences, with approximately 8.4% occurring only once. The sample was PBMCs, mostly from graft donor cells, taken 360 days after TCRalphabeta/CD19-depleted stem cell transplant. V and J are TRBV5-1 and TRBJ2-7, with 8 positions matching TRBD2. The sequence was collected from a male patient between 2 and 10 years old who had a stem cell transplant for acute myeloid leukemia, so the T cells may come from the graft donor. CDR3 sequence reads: CASSLALGLALYEQYF. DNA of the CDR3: TGCGCCAGCAGCTTGGCCCTCGGACTAGCTTTGTACGAGCAGTACTTC. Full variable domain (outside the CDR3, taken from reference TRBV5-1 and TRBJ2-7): KAGVTQTPRYLIKTRGQQVTLSCSPISGHRSVSWYQQTPGQGLQFLFEYFSETQRNKGNFPGRFSGRQFSNSRSEMNVSTLELGDSALYLCASSLALGLALYEQYFGPGTRLTVT.